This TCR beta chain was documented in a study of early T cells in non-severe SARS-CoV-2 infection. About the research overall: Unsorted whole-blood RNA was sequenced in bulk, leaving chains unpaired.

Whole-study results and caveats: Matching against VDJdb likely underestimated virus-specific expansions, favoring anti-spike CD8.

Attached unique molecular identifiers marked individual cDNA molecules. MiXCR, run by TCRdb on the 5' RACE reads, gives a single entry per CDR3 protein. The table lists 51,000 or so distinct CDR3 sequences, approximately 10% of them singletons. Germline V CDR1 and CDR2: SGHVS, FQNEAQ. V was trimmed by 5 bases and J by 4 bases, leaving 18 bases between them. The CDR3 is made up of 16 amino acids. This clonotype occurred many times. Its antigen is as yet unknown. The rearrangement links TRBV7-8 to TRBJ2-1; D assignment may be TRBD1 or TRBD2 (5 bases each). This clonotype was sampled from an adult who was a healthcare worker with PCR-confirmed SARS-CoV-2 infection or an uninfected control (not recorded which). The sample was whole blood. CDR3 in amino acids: CASSTLRGRGYNEQFF. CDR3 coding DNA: TGTGCCAGCAGCACCCTAAGGGGCCGGGGTTACAATGAGCAGTTCTTC.